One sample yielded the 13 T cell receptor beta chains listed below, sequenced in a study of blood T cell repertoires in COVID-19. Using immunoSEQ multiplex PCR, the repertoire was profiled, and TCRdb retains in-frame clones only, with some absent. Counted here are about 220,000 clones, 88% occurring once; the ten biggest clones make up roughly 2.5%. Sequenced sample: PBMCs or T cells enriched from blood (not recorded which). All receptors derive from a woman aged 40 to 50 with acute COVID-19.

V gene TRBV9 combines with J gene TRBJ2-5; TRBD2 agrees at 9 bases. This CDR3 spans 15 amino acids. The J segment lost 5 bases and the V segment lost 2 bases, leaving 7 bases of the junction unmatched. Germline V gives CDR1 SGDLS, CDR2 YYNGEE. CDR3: CASSVGSGSVETQYF. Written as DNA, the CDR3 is TGTGCCAGCAGCGTTGGTAGCGGGAGTGTCGAGACCCAGTACTTC.

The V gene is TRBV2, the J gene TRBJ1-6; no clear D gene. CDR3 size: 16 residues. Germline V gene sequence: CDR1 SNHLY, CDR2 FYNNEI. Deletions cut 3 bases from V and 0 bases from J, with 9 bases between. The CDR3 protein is CASSDRSSSYNSPLHF. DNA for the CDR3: TGTGCCAGCAGTGACAGGTCGAGCTCCTATAATTCACCCCTCCACTTT.

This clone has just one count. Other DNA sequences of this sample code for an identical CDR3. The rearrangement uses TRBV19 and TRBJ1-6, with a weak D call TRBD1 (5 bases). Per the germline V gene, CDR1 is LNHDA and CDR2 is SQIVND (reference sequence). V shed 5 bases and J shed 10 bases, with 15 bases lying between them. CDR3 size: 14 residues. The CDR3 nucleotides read TGTGCCAGTAGTCTGCAGGGCGCTGGCTCACCCCTCCACTTT. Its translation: CASSLQGAGSPLHF.

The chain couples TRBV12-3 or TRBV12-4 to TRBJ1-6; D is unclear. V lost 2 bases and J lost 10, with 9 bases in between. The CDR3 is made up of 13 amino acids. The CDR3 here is CASSLNGVSPLHF. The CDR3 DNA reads TGTGCCAGCAGTTTAAACGGGGTATCACCCCTCCACTTT.

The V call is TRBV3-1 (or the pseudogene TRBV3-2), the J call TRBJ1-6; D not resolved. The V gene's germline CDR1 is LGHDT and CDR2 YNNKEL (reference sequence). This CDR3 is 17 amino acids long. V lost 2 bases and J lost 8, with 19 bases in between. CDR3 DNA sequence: TGTGCCAGCAGCCAAAGCTATACCTTGCGGGCGGATTCACCCCTCCACTTT. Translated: CASSQSYTLRADSPLHF.

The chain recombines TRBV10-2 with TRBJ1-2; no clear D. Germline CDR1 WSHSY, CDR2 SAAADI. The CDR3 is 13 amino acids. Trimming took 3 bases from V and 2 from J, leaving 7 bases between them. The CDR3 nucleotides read TGCGCCAGCAGTGATTGGCAGAACTATGGCTACACCTTC. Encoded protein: CASSDWQNYGYTF.

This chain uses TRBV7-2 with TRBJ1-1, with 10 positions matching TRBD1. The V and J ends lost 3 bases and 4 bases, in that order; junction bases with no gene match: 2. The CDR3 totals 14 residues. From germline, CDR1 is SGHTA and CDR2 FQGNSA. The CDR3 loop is CASSFGDRGTEAFF. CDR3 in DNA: TGTGCCAGCAGCTTTGGGGACAGGGGCACTGAAGCTTTCTTT. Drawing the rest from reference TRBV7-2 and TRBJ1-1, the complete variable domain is GAGVSQSPSNKVTEKGKDVELRCDPISGHTALYWYRQSLGQGLEFLIYFQGNSAPDKSGLPSDRFSAERTGGSVSTLTIQRTQQEDSAVYLCASSFGDRGTEAFFGQGTRLTVV.

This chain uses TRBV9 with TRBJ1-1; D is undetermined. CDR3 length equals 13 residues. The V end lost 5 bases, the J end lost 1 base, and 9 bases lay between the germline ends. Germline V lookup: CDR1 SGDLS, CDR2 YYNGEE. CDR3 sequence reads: CASSVTPNTEAFF. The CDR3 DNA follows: TGTGCCAGCAGTGTTACACCGAACACTGAAGCTTTCTTT.

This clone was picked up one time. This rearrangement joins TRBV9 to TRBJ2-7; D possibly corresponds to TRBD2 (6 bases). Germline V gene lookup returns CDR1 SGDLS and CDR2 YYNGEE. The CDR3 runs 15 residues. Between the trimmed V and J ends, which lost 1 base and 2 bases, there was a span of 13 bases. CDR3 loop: CASSVSGRGAYEQYF. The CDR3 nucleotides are TGTGCCAGCAGCGTAAGTGGGCGGGGCGCCTACGAGCAGTACTTC.

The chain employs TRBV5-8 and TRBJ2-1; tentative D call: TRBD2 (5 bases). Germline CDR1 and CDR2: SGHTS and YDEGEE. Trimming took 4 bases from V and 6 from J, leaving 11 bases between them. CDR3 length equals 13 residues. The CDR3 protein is CASSRGRVNEQFF. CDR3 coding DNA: TGTGCCAGCAGCCGCGGGCGAGTCAATGAGCAGTTCTTC.

As DNA, the CDR3 is TGTGCCAGCAGCTTAAGCGTCGCGGGGCTCCAGAACACCGGGGAGCTGTTTTTT. Its translation: CASSLSVAGLQNTGELFF. The gene calls are TRBV7-2 and TRBJ2-2; a weak D match, TRBD2 (6 bases). V was trimmed by 2 bases and J by 1 base, leaving 17 bases between them. Germline lookup yields CDR1 SGHTA and CDR2 FQGNSA. The CDR3 length is 18 residues. Full variable domain (missing parts from reference TRBV7-2 and TRBJ2-2): GAGVSQSPSNKVTEKGKDVELRCDPISGHTALYWYRQSLGQGLEFLIYFQGNSAPDKSGLPSDRFSAERTGGSVSTLTIQRTQQEDSAVYLCASSLSVAGLQNTGELFFGEGSRLTVL.

The CDR3 region is CASSSRDSLRYGYTF. The DNA of the CDR3 is TGTGCCAGTAGTAGCCGGGACTCACTAAGATATGGCTACACCTTC. The genes are TRBV19 and TRBJ1-2; D might be TRBD1 (5 bases). In germline, CDR1 is LNHDA, CDR2 SQIVND (reference sequence). This CDR3 has 15 residues. V gave up 4 bases and J gave up 5 bases, with 17 bases separating them.

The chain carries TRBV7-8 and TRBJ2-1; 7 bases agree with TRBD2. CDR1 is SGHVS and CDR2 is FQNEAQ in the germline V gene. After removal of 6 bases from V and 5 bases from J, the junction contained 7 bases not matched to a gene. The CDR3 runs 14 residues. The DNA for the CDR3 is TGTGCCAGCAGGTTTGCGGGAGATAACAATGAGCAGTTCTTC. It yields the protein CASRFAGDNNEQFF.